The clone carrying this T cell receptor (beta chain) appeared once. Antigen unknown. The junction and the germline gene differ at one end; a read error may be behind it. The source of the sample is a study of tumor-infiltrating lymphocytes in primary liver carcinoma. Study in general: Samples returned roughly 3.5 to 7.13 million productive TCRbeta reads each. Read depth did not differ significantly between tissue types.

Study conclusions and caveats: Less overlap was seen in tumor-adjacent and tumor-blood pairs than in tumor region pairs. Tumors and blood were compared for top-250-clone fraction, and tumors had the significantly higher value (p = 0.039).

Extraction also yielded germline DNA, while blood RNA was obtained from unsorted whole blood. Preoperatively, roughly 4.1 milliliters of peripheral blood were collected. Making TCR beta cDNA involved approximately 0.5 ug total RNA and a constant-region primer. Library construction for TCR beta comprised three nested multiplex PCR rounds performed with slightly modified ARM-PCR. TRBV1-TRBV30 forward and Cbeta reverse primers drove the first two approximately 11-cycle rounds. Via MiXCR, TCRdb re-called the multiplex PCR reads, giving one row per CDR3 protein. The sample consists of approximately 330,000 distinct CDR3 sequences, about two thirds of them appearing once. The CDR3 extends over 14 amino acids. Germline lookup yields CDR1 MNHNS and CDR2 SASEGT.

The receptor comes from a man aged 35 to 55 with primary liver carcinoma and hepatitis B virus infection. The sequenced sample consisted of peripheral blood. The chain recombines TRBV6-1 with TRBJ2-7, with 7 bases that match TRBD2. The CDR3 reads CATSEITGDYEQCF. CDR3 nucleotides: TGTGCCACGAGCGAAATAACTGGGGACTACGAGCAGTGCTTC.